Shown below are 28 T cell receptor beta chains from a single sample sequenced in a study of cytomegalovirus exposure and HLA in healthy donors. Primers: 60 Vbeta forward and 13 Jbeta reverse. Profiled with immunoSEQ multiplex PCR; TCRdb holds only in-frame clones, not every one. This table has some 200,000 clones, almost 70% appearing once. Sequenced input: PBMCs. The source is a man between 35 and 55 years old in good health and CMV-seropositive.

In its sample, this clone was seen once. The chain couples TRBV28 to TRBJ2-2; no clear D gene. Germline V gives CDR1 MDHEN, CDR2 SYDVKM. The V end was cut by 5 bases, the J end by 6 bases, with 16 bases between. This CDR3 spans 15 amino acids. CDR3 sequence (DNA): TGTGCCAGCAGTCCACACCTGCCCGGGTCCGGGGAGCTGTTTTTT. It specifies CASSPHLPGSGELFF.

This chain uses TRBV10-3 with TRBJ2-2; D is perhaps TRBD2 (6 bases). Germline lookup yields CDR1 ENHRY and CDR2 SYGVKD. Trimming stripped 6 bases from V and 7 bases from J, with 15 bases between. This CDR3 has 14 residues. CDR3 in amino acids: CAISTAGSDGELFF. The CDR3, as DNA: TGTGCCATCAGCACCGCGGGGAGCGACGGGGAGCTGTTTTTT.

The chain combines TRBV7-9 with TRBJ2-3; 10 bases align to TRBD2. Germline values: CDR1 SEHNR, CDR2 FQNEAQ (reference sequence). The CDR3 spans 15 residues. V was clipped by 3 bases and J by 3 bases; unmatched bases: 3. The CDR3, as DNA: TGTGCCAGCAGCTTCTCTAGCGGGGGTACAGATACGCAGTATTTT. This gives the protein CASSFSSGGTDTQYF. The whole variable domain, filled in from reference TRBV7-9 and TRBJ2-3, reads DTGVSQNPRHKITKRGQNVTFRCDPISEHNRLYWYRQTLGQGPEFLTYFQNEAQLEKSRLLSDRFSAERPKGSFSTLEIQRTEQGDSAMYLCASSFSSGGTDTQYFGPGTRLTVL.

The V and J genes are TRBV27 and TRBJ2-3, with 11 bases fitting TRBD2. Germline loops: CDR1 MNHEY, CDR2 SMNVEV (reference sequence). The length of the CDR3 is 17 residues. The V gene end was trimmed by 2 bases and the J gene end by 4 bases; junction bases not matched to a gene: 8. CDR3 in DNA: TGTGCCAGCAGTTTACCCAAGACTAGCGGGATTCCAGATACGCAGTATTTT. Its protein product is CASSLPKTSGIPDTQYF.

Only one count was recorded for this clone. The rearrangement links TRBV18 to TRBJ1-1; D possibly corresponds to TRBD1 (6 bases). CDR3 length: 14 amino acids. The V end lost 3 bases, the J end lost 5 bases, and 13 bases lay between the germline ends. Looked up from germline, CDR1 is KGHSH and CDR2 is LQKENI. The CDR3 nucleotides are TGTGCCAGCTCACCCGGGGACACTGGAACTGAAGCTTTCTTT. Translating gives CASSPGDTGTEAFF.

The chain is built from TRBV7-2 and TRBJ2-1, with TRBD2 identical over 8 bases. The V gene end was trimmed by 5 bases and the J gene end by 4 bases; junction bases not matched to a gene: 7. The CDR3 totals 15 residues. Germline V gene lookup returns CDR1 SGHTA and CDR2 FQGNSA. CDR3 amino acids: CASSTAGGAYNEQFF. CDR3 in DNA: TGTGCCAGCAGCACGGCCGGGGGGGCGTACAATGAGCAGTTCTTC.

The chain recombines TRBV18 with TRBJ2-5, with D perhaps TRBD1 (5 bases). Germline CDR1 and CDR2: KGHSH and LQKENI. This CDR3 comprises 14 residues. Deletions cut 0 bases from V and 4 bases from J, with 9 bases between. CDR3 loop: CASSPPGRGETQYF. CDR3 nucleotide sequence: TGTGCCAGCTCACCACCGGGTAGGGGAGAGACCCAGTACTTC. Full variable domain (missing parts from reference TRBV18 and TRBJ2-5): NAGVMQNPRHLVRRRGQEARLRCSPMKGHSHVYWYRQLPEEGLKFMVYLQKENIIDESGMPKERFSAEFPKEGPSILRIQQVVRGDSAAYFCASSPPGRGETQYFGPGTRLLVL.

The chain recombines TRBV6-5 with TRBJ1-2; 11 nucleotides align to TRBD1. The V gene's germline CDR1 is MNHEY and CDR2 SVGAGI. This CDR3 has 14 amino acids. Trimming removed 2 bases from V and 8 bases from J; junction bases left unmatched: 4. CDR3 protein: CASSYGQGAFGYTF. The CDR3 DNA follows: TGTGCCAGCAGTTACGGACAGGGGGCGTTCGGCTACACCTTC.

The chain couples TRBV7-9 to TRBJ2-1, with D tentatively TRBD2 (6 bases). Trimming took 2 bases from V and 7 from J, leaving 18 bases between them. The germline gives CDR1 SEHNR, CDR2 FQNEAQ (reference sequence). The CDR3 is 16 residues long. The CDR3 loop reads CASSLKVGGEDNEQFF. The CDR3, as DNA: TGTGCCAGCAGCTTAAAAGTTGGAGGGGAGGATAATGAGCAGTTCTTC.

The gene calls are TRBV2 and TRBJ2-5, with 8 bases aligning to TRBD1. The DNA matches TRBJ2-7 better at its end, which makes the J call doubtful. The germline V gene encodes CDR1 SNHLY and CDR2 FYNNEI. The length of the CDR3 is 15 residues. The CDR3 protein is CASGPRGQGPYEQYF. The CDR3 nucleotides read TGTGCCAGCGGCCCCCGAGGACAGGGCCCCTACGAGCAGTACTTC.

V and J are TRBV5-6 and TRBJ2-6; D remains ambiguous. V was cut by 0 bases and J by 0 bases, with 4 bases left in between. Germline V gives CDR1 SGHDT, CDR2 YYEEEE. This CDR3 is 15 amino acids long. CDR3 protein: CASSLGLSGANVLTF. The CDR3 DNA reads as TGTGCCAGCAGCTTGGGGCTCTCTGGGGCCAACGTCCTGACTTTC.

This chain links TRBV5-1 with TRBJ2-7, with D tentatively TRBD2 (5 bases). V was trimmed by 5 bases and J by 7 bases, leaving 16 bases between them. CDR3 length: 13 amino acids. The germline CDR1 and CDR2 sequences are SGHRS and YFSETQ. The CDR3 reads CASREQGSGEQYF. The DNA of the CDR3 is TGCGCCAGCAGGGAACAAGGGTCGGGGGAGCAGTACTTC.

The V and J genes are TRBV29-1 and TRBJ2-1; 7 bases fit TRBD2. The CDR3 has 13 residues. Germline V gives CDR1 SQVTM, CDR2 ANQGSEA. After removal of 8 bases from V and 7 bases from J, the junction contained 11 bases not matched to a gene. The chain's CDR3 is CSSVGGRVNEQFF. As DNA, the CDR3 is TGCAGCTCGGTGGGGGGGAGGGTAAATGAGCAGTTCTTC.

The chain couples TRBV19 to TRBJ2-3; TRBD1 agrees at 8 bases. V shed 3 bases, J shed 5 bases, and the junction held 7 bases outside the gene matches. The CDR3 covers 15 residues. CDR1 LNHDA and CDR2 SQIVND come from the germline V gene (reference sequence). The CDR3 sequence: CASSISRGQRDTQYF. CDR3 bases: TGTGCCAGTAGTATTTCCAGGGGGCAGAGAGATACGCAGTATTTT.

This clone was seen a handful of times. The CDR3 sequence is CASSVKEGASIGYTF. CDR3 nucleotides: TGTGCCAGCAGCGTAAAGGAGGGGGCGAGTATAGGCTACACCTTC. This chain connects TRBV9 to TRBJ1-2; 7 bases line up with TRBD1. The CDR3 length is 15 residues. V trimming: 1 base; J trimming: 8 bases; junction bases outside the gene matches: 11. Germline V gene lookup returns CDR1 SGDLS and CDR2 YYNGEE.

This clone was counted a single time. The chain combines TRBV2 with TRBJ1-5; 7 bases fit TRBD1. V lost 2 bases, J lost 7 bases, and 5 bases stayed unmatched. Per germline, CDR1 SNHLY and CDR2 FYNNEI. The length of the CDR3 is 14 residues. The CDR3 region is CASSESRGRQPQHF. CDR3 DNA: TGTGCCAGCAGTGAAAGCAGGGGGAGGCAGCCCCAGCATTTT.

This clone was detected a few times. The CDR3 spells CASSSRQGTRGQPQHF. CDR3 nucleotide sequence: TGTGCCAGCAGCAGTAGACAGGGAACCCGTGGACAGCCCCAGCATTTT. The chain carries TRBV5-6 and TRBJ1-5; TRBD1 aligns across 7 bases. The trim removed 4 bases at V and 7 bases at J, leaving 14 bases unmatched. The germline V gene has CDR1 SGHDT and CDR2 YYEEEE. CDR3 length equals 16 residues.

The chain combines TRBV7-2 with TRBJ1-2; 8 nucleotides align to TRBD1. Germline V gene sequence: CDR1 SGHTA, CDR2 FQGNSA. The CDR3 runs 13 residues. Trimming took 5 bases from V and 8 from J; bases not matched to a gene: 7. The CDR3 loop reads CASSPQGAQGYTF. The CDR3 region has the DNA TGTGCCAGCAGCCCTCAGGGGGCACAGGGCTACACCTTC.

The genes are TRBV7-2 and TRBJ2-1, with 12 nucleotides matching TRBD2. Trimming cost V 1 base and J 6 bases; bases outside gene matches: 1. Germline lookup yields CDR1 SGHTA and CDR2 FQGNSA. The CDR3 is 15 amino acids. The CDR3 reads CASSLELAGGNEQFF. The CDR3 DNA follows: TGTGCCAGCAGCTTAGAACTAGCGGGGGGCAATGAGCAGTTCTTC.

The chain is built from TRBV7-8 and TRBJ1-2, with D possibly being TRBD1 (5 bases). CDR1 is SGHVS and CDR2 is FQNEAQ in the germline V gene. The CDR3 sequence is 16 residues long. The V end was cut by 0 bases, the J end by 4 bases, with 15 bases between. CDR3 in DNA: TGTGCCAGCAGCTTAGCGAAGGCGACAGTCGGCTATGGCTACACCTTC. This encodes CASSLAKATVGYGYTF.

This clone has just one count. This chain uses TRBV11-3 with TRBJ2-1; D possibly corresponds to TRBD2 (6 bases). This CDR3 has 17 residues. V was cut by 6 bases and J by 9 bases, with 27 bases left in between. Germline loops: CDR1 SGHNT, CDR2 YENEEA. Here the CDR3 reads CASSSAGASAPRGEQFF. Written as DNA, the CDR3 is TGTGCCAGCAGTTCCGCCGGGGCTAGCGCCCCGAGGGGTGAGCAGTTCTTC.

The chain links TRBV5-4 to TRBJ2-5; tentatively, D is TRBD1 (5 bases). Trimming removed 1 base from V and 5 bases from J, with 12 bases in between. Looked up from germline, CDR1 is SGHNT and CDR2 is YYREEE (reference sequence). The CDR3 is 14 residues long. The CDR3 is CASSLRQGSETQYF. Here the CDR3 DNA reads TGTGCCAGCAGCTTGAGGCAGGGCTCGGAGACCCAGTACTTC. The entire variable domain, with the rest obtained from reference TRBV5-4 and TRBJ2-5, is as follows: ETGVTQSPTHLIKTRGQQVTLRCSSQSGHNTVSWYQQALGQGPQFIFQYYREEENGRGNFPPRFSGLQFPNYSSELNVNALELDDSALYLCASSLRQGSETQYFGPGTRLLVL.

This clone has only one observation. The chain has TRBV2 and TRBJ2-5; 8 bases align to TRBD1. There are 16 residues in the CDR3. Germline-derived CDR1 and CDR2 are SNHLY and FYNNEI. J lost 5 bases, V lost 5 bases, and 13 bases had no gene match. The CDR3 spells CASSKNGQGLRETQYF. In DNA form, the CDR3 reads TGTGCCAGCAGTAAAAACGGACAGGGTTTAAGGGAGACCCAGTACTTC.

The chain recombines TRBV4-2 with TRBJ2-3; 9 bases are shared with TRBD2. Germline V gene lookup returns CDR1 LGHNA and CDR2 YNFKEQ. This CDR3 is 13 amino acids long. V shed 6 bases, J shed 8 bases, and the junction held 6 bases outside the gene matches. CDR3 sequence reads: CASRASGEGTQYF. CDR3 nucleotides: TGTGCCAGCAGGGCTAGCGGGGAAGGTACGCAGTATTTT.

The chain is built from TRBV5-6 and TRBJ1-3, with a weak D call TRBD1 (5 bases). Trimming removed 4 bases from V and 0 bases from J, with 17 bases in between. CDR1 is SGHDT and CDR2 is YYEEEE in the germline V gene. The CDR3 runs to 17 residues. In DNA form, the CDR3 reads TGTGCCAGCAGCCGACCCGGACACACATTCTCTGGAAACACCATATATTTT. This codes for CASSRPGHTFSGNTIYF.

Comment on this clone: The sample contains more than one DNA sequence encoding this CDR3. The rearrangement joins TRBV6-5 to TRBJ1-1; D perhaps matches TRBD1 (5 bases). The CDR3 length is 14 residues. The V gene's germline CDR1 is MNHEY and CDR2 SVGAGI. Trimming cost V 3 bases and J 0 bases, with 8 bases left between them. DNA of the CDR3: TGTGCCAGCAGTTATGGGGGGTTGAACACTGAAGCTTTCTTT. This gives the protein CASSYGGLNTEAFF.

The chain uses TRBV6-5 and TRBJ2-2, with a possible D match to TRBD1 (7 bases). The CDR3 loop spans 14 amino acids. Deletions cut 5 bases from V and 6 bases from J, with 13 bases between. Germline lookup yields CDR1 MNHEY and CDR2 SVGAGI. In DNA form, the CDR3 reads TGTGCCAGCAGTCAGGGGGGAGAGTCCGGGGAGCTGTTTTTT. It is translated as CASSQGGESGELFF.

The chain couples TRBV9 to TRBJ2-5; 7 bases are shared with TRBD2. Trimming removed 6 bases from V and 2 bases from J; junction bases left unmatched: 7. This CDR3 is 14 amino acids long. Germline assignment: CDR1 SGDLS and CDR2 YYNGEE. In DNA form, the CDR3 reads TGTGCCAGCATTCCAGCGGGGCAGCAAGAGACCCAGTACTTC. Translating it yields CASIPAGQQETQYF.